Below, one T cell receptor beta chain is given with its context. Its matching antigen is unknown. 13 Jbeta primers and 60 Vbeta primers were used for the PCR. The table came from immunoSEQ multiplex PCR; TCRdb's copy has only in-frame clones and leaves some out. This table holds about 160,000 clones, 80% to 90% found once. These data originate in a study of cytomegalovirus exposure and HLA in healthy donors. In the study overall: A data release that came early held approximately 85 million unique TCRs from HLA-typed donors.

Study outcomes and limitations: Near-uniform donor sequencing depth was presumed by presence/absence analyses. According to the study, roughly 160 TCR beta chains were cytomegalovirus-associated.

Trimming cost V 0 bases and J 8 bases, with 11 bases left between them. Per the germline V gene, CDR1 is SGHRS and CDR2 is YFSETQ. This CDR3 contains 14 residues. The V gene is TRBV5-1, the J gene TRBJ1-4; no clear D. The sequence was collected from a male donor in good health and CMV-seronegative. Sequenced input: PBMCs. The CDR3 region is CASSLAMEEEKLFF. Written as DNA, the CDR3 is TGCGCCAGCAGCTTGGCTATGGAGGAGGAAAAACTGTTTTTT.